Listed here are 23 T cell receptor beta chains from one sample, sequenced in a study of CD8+CD57+ T cells in acquired aplastic anemia. Patients selected for sequencing had displayed CD8+CD57+ cell expansion by flow cytometry. Profiling that covered TCR beta VDJ and CDR3 relied on genomic DNA as its template. TCRdb reprocessed the reads with MiXCR, giving one entry per CDR3 protein. Of more than 45,000 distinct CDR3 sequences in the sample, approximately 50% were seen once. Material: sorted CD4+, CD8+, or CD8+CD57+ T cells (not recorded which) from PBMCs. These receptors came from a human donor with aplastic anemia.

Many counts were recorded for this clonotype. The V and J genes are TRBV28 and TRBJ1-3; D not resolved. The CDR3 has 16 residues. V lost 2 bases and J 2 bases, leaving 13 bases between the germline ends. The germline CDR1 and CDR2 sequences are MDHEN and SYDVKM. CDR3 nucleotide sequence: TGTGCCAGCAGTTTACGGGCCACATACGCTGGAAACACCATATATTTT. Its translation is CASSLRATYAGNTIYF.

V and J are TRBV7-2 and TRBJ2-7; D not resolved. CDR1 SGHTA and CDR2 FQGNSA come from the germline V gene. The CDR3 is 12 amino acids. Between the trimmed V and J ends, which lost 5 bases and 3 bases, there was a span of 8 bases. For the CDR3, the DNA is TGTGCCAGCAGCACCCAACTCTACGAGCAGTACGTC. Protein sequence: CASSTQLYEQYV.

This rearrangement joins TRBV9 to TRBJ2-7, with D perhaps TRBD1 or TRBD2 (5 bases each). The CDR3 has 15 residues. V lost 0 bases and J 5 bases, leaving 15 bases between the germline ends. CDR1 SGDLS and CDR2 YYNGEE come from the germline V gene. The CDR3 loop reads CASSVGSGARDEQYF. The DNA of the CDR3 is TGTGCCAGCAGCGTAGGATCCGGGGCGAGGGACGAGCAGTACTTC.

A word on this clonotype: The junction departs from germline at one end; a sequencing error may be responsible. This rearrangement joins TRBV7-8 to TRBJ2-5; D gene unclear. Germline loops: CDR1 SGHVS, CDR2 FQNEAQ. The CDR3 contains 14 residues. This chain's CDR3 is CASGLGGREETQYF. The CDR3 nucleotides are TGTGCCAGCGGCTTAGGCGGTAGAGAAGAGACCCAGTACTTC.

The gene calls are TRBV19 and TRBJ2-5; 7 bases match TRBD1. Germline lookup yields CDR1 LNHDA and CDR2 SQIVND (reference sequence). This CDR3 comprises 12 residues. Trimming took 4 bases from V and 5 from J; bases not matched to a gene: 1. The DNA for the CDR3 is TGTGCCAGTAGTACCAGGGGGGAGACCCAGTACTTC. Protein product: CASSTRGETQYF.

This clonotype showed up many times. This chain uses TRBV12-3 or TRBV12-4 with TRBJ1-2; no clear D gene. Trimming took 8 bases from V and 8 from J, leaving 12 bases between them. CDR3 size: 11 residues. The CDR3: CASAKGRGYTF. The CDR3 bases are TGTGCCAGCGCCAAAGGGCGGGGCTACACCTTC.

This chain links TRBV7-9 with TRBJ1-5, with D perhaps matching TRBD1 (5 bases). The CDR3 consists of 13 residues. V lost 5 bases and J 6 bases, leaving 11 bases between the germline ends. The germline gives CDR1 SEHNR, CDR2 FQNEAQ (reference sequence). Here the CDR3 DNA reads TGTGCCAGCAGCAGCCGGGACGCTCAGCCCCAGCATTTT. Protein: CASSSRDAQPQHF.

As for this clonotype: Germline is not matched at one junction end, which may reflect a read error. CDR3 nucleotides: TGCGCCGGCAGCCAAGAAGTTCAGGGCCCAGAGACCCAGTACTTC. Protein: CAGSQEVQGPETQYF. The genes are TRBV4-3 and TRBJ2-5; D might be TRBD1 (5 bases). The CDR3 contains 15 residues. Germline CDR1 reads LGHNA; CDR2 reads YSLEER.

This clonotype appeared a single time. The CDR3 does not end in the conserved phenylalanine or tryptophan, so this is likely a read error. The chain combines TRBV9 with TRBJ2-7, with D tentatively TRBD2 (6 bases). Between the trimmed V and J ends, which lost 4 bases and 4 bases, there was a span of 18 bases. The V gene's germline CDR1 is SGDLS and CDR2 YYNGEE. CDR3 size: 15 residues. The CDR3 region is CASSLGLGGLYEQYL. CDR3 in DNA: TGTGCCAGCAGCCTCGGCCTGGGAGGACTTTACGAGCAGTACCTC.

This clonotype has more than one count but fewer than ten. This may be a read error: a much more frequent sequence differs by one nucleotide. The chain combines TRBV11-2 with TRBJ1-3; D possibly corresponds to TRBD1 (5 bases). Trimming stripped 1 base from V and 0 bases from J, with 7 bases between. There are 15 residues in the CDR3. Germline CDR1 reads SGHAT; CDR2 reads FQNNGV. The CDR3 sequence: CASSLGGGSGNTIYF. DNA of the CDR3: TGTGCCAGCAGCTTAGGGGGGGGCTCTGGAAACACCATATATTTT.

The chain carries TRBV20-1 and TRBJ1-5; 7 bases align to TRBD1. Germline V gene data show CDR1 as DFQATT and CDR2 as SNEGSKA (reference sequence). The junction had 7 bases not matched to a gene; V was cut back by 6 bases and J by 5 bases. The CDR3 is made up of 13 amino acids. Here the CDR3 reads CSARDREDQPQHF. The CDR3 DNA sequence: TGCAGTGCACGCGACAGGGAGGATCAGCCCCAGCATTTT.

The chain is built from TRBV19 and TRBJ2-7, with 9 bases that match TRBD1. The germline gives CDR1 LNHDA, CDR2 SQIVND (reference sequence). The CDR3 sequence is 14 residues long. After removal of 6 bases from V and 6 bases from J, the junction contained 9 bases not matched to a gene. Here the CDR3 DNA reads TGTGCCAGTAGGGTCCGGGACAGGGTTGGCGAGCAGTACTTC. Amino acid sequence: CASRVRDRVGEQYF.

This clonotype was seen only a few times. A much larger clone lies a single base off, so this may be a read error. V is TRBV11-1 and J is TRBJ2-1, with D possibly matching TRBD1 (6 bases). This CDR3 has 16 amino acids. Germline assignment: CDR1 SGHAT and CDR2 FQDESV (reference sequence). The CDR3 region has the DNA TGTGCCAGCAGCAGCCGGACAGCGAGCTCCTACGATGAGCAGTTCTTC. Its protein is CASSSRTASSYDEQFF.

Details on this clonotype: Relative to the germline gene, one junction end is altered; a read error may explain this. The chain combines TRBV10-3 with TRBJ1-2; 9 bases line up with TRBD1. The germline V gene has CDR1 ENHRY and CDR2 SYGVKD. This CDR3 is 12 amino acids long. CDR3 protein: CAITTGGDSYTF. The CDR3 nucleotides read TGCGCCATCACCACAGGGGGCGATAGCTACACCTTC.

This chain joins TRBV29-1 and TRBJ2-4; 12 bases map to TRBD1. Germline V gene sequence: CDR1 SQVTM, CDR2 ANQGSEA. V was clipped by 7 bases and J by 10 bases; unmatched bases: 8. The CDR3 sequence is 13 residues long. For the CDR3, the DNA is TGCAGCGCCACGGCGGGACAGGGGGCAATTCAGTACTTC. This translates into CSATAGQGAIQYF.

The rearrangement joins TRBV29-1 to TRBJ2-3; 11 bases are a match to TRBD1. The length of the CDR3 is 14 residues. V lost 6 bases to trimming and J lost 4 bases; unmatched junction nucleotides: 6. Germline CDR1 reads SQVTM; CDR2 reads ANQGSEA. In nucleotides, the CDR3 is TGCAGCGTGGCTCCGGGACAGGGGGCAGATACGCAGTATTTT. Amino acids: CSVAPGQGADTQYF.

This clonotype has just one count. This chain uses TRBV29-1 with TRBJ1-2, with a possible D match to TRBD1 (5 bases). There are 12 residues in the CDR3. V gave up 7 bases and J gave up 4 bases, with 13 bases separating them. Per the germline V gene, CDR1 is SQVTM and CDR2 is ANQGSEA. The CDR3 protein is CSAGGDLYGYTF. CDR3 DNA: TGCAGCGCCGGGGGGGATCTCTATGGCTACACCTTC.

V usage is TRBV20-1 and J usage is TRBJ2-7; the match to TRBD2 covers 11 bases. The CDR3 sequence is 15 residues long. Per germline, CDR1 DFQATT and CDR2 SNEGSKA (reference sequence). J gave up 3 bases and V 0 bases, and 4 bases lay outside the gene matches. CDR3 protein: CSARDVLAGDYEQYF. As DNA, the CDR3 is TGCAGTGCTAGAGATGTACTAGCGGGGGACTACGAGCAGTACTTC.

V usage is TRBV7-3 and J usage is TRBJ1-1; D not resolved. V was trimmed by 2 bases and J by 5 bases, leaving 9 bases between them. The CDR3 totals 13 residues. The germline V gene has CDR1 SGHTA and CDR2 FQGTGA. The CDR3 DNA sequence: TGTGCCAGCAGCTTAGCGATGGCGACTGAAGCTTTCTTT. This encodes CASSLAMATEAFF.

In its sample, this clonotype was seen many times. The rearrangement links TRBV7-9 to TRBJ1-1, with D tentatively TRBD1 (5 bases). The germline gives CDR1 SEHNR, CDR2 FQNEAQ (reference sequence). Trimming pared 1 base from V and 4 bases from J, leaving 7 bases between. There are 13 residues in the CDR3. CDR3 bases: TGTGCCAGCAGCTTAGGGGGGGTCACTGAAGCTTTCTTT. It yields the protein CASSLGGVTEAFF.

By sample fraction, this clonotype is medium-sized (0.01 to 0.1%). Written as DNA, the CDR3 is TGCAGTGCGCGGGGGGTACAAGAGACCCAGTACTTC. Its translation: CSARGVQETQYF. The gene calls are TRBV20-1 and TRBJ2-5; TRBD2 matches 8 bases. Trimming took 6 bases from V and 2 from J; bases not matched to a gene: 2. There are 12 residues in the CDR3. CDR1 and CDR2 from the germline V gene are DFQATT and SNEGSKA (reference sequence).

The chain joins TRBV2 to TRBJ2-5; TRBD2 matches at 7 bases. In germline, CDR1 is SNHLY, CDR2 FYNNEI. The CDR3 spans 14 residues. V lost 1 base to trimming and J lost 5 bases; unmatched junction nucleotides: 4. CDR3 coding DNA: TGTGCCAGCAGTGAAGAGGGAGGGCTGGAGACCCAGTACTTC. Its protein is CASSEEGGLETQYF.

The gene calls are TRBV7-8 and TRBJ1-6; D is unclear. Germline V gives CDR1 SGHVS, CDR2 FQNEAQ. The CDR3 is 11 residues long. V was cut by 8 bases and J by 9 bases, with 8 bases left in between. The chain's CDR3 is CASLGGSPLHF. Here the CDR3 DNA reads TGTGCCAGCCTCGGTGGTTCACCCCTCCACTTT.